This T cell receptor (beta chain) is from a study of PD-1 blockade in mismatch repair-deficient tumors. About the research overall: Patients had roughly twelve mismatch repair-deficient cancer types, all previously treated and progressing.

Notes on the study in general: Tumor-resident clones, often undetectable pretreatment in blood, expanded then contracted after pembrolizumab.

Comments on this clone: The antigen is undetermined.

PCR or immunohistochemistry showed mismatch repair deficiency in every enrolled patient. The TCR-sequenced patients were a few responders to pembrolizumab. The V gene lost 7 bases and the J gene lost 0 bases, with 7 bases spanning the gap. This CDR3 contains 12 residues. Germline V lookup: CDR1 SQVTM, CDR2 ANQGSEA. Measured with immunoSEQ multiplex PCR; TCRdb has only the in-frame clones, and not every one. Among roughly 80,000 clones listed, over 75% were seen once. This TCR came from an adult with mismatch repair-deficient cancer. The chain uses TRBV29-1 and TRBJ1-3, with D hard to call. Material: peripheral blood, obtained 12 weeks after starting pembrolizumab. CDR3 nucleotides: TGCAGCGCTGGCATCTCTGGAAACACCATATATTTT. Translating it yields CSAGISGNTIYF.